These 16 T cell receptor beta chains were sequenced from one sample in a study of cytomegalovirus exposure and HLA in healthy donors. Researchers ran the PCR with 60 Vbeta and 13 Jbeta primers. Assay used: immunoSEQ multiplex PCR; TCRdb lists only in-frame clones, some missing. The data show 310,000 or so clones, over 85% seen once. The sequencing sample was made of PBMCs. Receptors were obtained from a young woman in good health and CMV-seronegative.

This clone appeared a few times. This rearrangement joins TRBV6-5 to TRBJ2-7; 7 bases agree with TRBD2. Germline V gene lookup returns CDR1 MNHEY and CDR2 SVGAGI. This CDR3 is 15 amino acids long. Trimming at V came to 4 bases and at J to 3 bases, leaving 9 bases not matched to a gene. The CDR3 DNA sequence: TGTGCCAGCAGTTCCGGGGACGGGGGGTTCTACGAGCAGTACTTC. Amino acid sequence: CASSSGDGGFYEQYF.

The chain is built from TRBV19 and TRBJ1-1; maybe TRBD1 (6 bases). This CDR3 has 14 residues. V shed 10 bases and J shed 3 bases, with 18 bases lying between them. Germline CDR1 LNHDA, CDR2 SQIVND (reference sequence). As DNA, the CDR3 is TGTGCCACAAAGACGAACAGGGACCACACTGAAGCTTTCTTT. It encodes CATKTNRDHTEAFF.

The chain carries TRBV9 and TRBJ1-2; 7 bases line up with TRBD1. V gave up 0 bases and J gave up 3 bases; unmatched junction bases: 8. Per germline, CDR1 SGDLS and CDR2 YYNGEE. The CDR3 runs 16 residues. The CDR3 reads CASSVEGGALYYGYTF. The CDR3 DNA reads TGTGCCAGCAGCGTAGAAGGGGGCGCGTTGTACTATGGCTACACCTTC.

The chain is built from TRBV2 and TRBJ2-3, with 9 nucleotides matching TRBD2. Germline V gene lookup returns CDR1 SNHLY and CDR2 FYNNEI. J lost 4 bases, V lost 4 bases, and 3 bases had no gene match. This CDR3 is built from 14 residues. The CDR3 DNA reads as TGTGCCAGCAGTGCAGAGCGGGGGGCAGATACGCAGTATTTT. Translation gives CASSAERGADTQYF.

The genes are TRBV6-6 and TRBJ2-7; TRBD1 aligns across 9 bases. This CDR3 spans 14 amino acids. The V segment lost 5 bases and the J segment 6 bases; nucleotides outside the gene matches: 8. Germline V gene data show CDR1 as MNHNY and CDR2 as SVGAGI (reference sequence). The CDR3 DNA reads TGTGCCAGCAGTCCTCCGGGACAGGGATCCGAGCAGTACTTC. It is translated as CASSPPGQGSEQYF.

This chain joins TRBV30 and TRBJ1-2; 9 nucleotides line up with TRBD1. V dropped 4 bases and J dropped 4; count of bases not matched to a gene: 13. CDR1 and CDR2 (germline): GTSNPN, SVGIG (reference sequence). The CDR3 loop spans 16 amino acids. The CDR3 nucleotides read TGTGCCTGGAAGAACAGGACAGGGGCTATCCGCTATGGCTACACCTTC. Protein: CAWKNRTGAIRYGYTF.

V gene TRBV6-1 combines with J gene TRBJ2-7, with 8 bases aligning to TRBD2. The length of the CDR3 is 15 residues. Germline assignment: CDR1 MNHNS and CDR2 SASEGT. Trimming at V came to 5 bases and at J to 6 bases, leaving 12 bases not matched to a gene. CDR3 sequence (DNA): TGTGCCAGCAGTTCGGGAGGGGTTTCGAGTTTCGAGCAGTACTTC. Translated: CASSSGGVSSFEQYF.

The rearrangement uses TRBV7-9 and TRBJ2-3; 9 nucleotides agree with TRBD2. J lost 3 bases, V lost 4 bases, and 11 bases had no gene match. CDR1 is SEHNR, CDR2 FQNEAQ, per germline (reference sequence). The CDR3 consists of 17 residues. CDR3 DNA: TGTGCCAGCAGCTCCCGAGGAGATAGCGGGGGAACAGATACGCAGTATTTT. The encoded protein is CASSSRGDSGGTDTQYF. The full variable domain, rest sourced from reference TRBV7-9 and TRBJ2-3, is DTGVSQNPRHKITKRGQNVTFRCDPISEHNRLYWYRQTLGQGPEFLTYFQNEAQLEKSRLLSDRFSAERPKGSFSTLEIQRTEQGDSAMYLCASSSRGDSGGTDTQYFGPGTRLTVL.

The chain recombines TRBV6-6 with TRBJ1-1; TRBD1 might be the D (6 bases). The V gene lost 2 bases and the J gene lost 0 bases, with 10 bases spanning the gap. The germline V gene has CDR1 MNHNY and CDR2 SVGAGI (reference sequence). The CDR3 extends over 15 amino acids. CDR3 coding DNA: TGTGCCAGCAGTTACGGACAGATCATGAACACTGAAGCTTTCTTT. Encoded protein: CASSYGQIMNTEAFF.

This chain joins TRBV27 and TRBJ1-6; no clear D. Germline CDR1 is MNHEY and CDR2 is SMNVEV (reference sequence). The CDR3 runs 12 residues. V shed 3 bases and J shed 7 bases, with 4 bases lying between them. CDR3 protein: CASSFVNSPLHF. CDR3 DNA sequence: TGTGCCAGCAGTTTCGTAAATTCACCCCTCCACTTT.

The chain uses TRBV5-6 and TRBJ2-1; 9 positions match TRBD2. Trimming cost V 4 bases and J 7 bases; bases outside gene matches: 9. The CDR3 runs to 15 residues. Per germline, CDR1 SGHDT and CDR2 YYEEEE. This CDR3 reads CASSLNWAGGNEQFF. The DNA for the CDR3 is TGTGCCAGCAGCCTTAACTGGGCGGGGGGGAATGAGCAGTTCTTC.

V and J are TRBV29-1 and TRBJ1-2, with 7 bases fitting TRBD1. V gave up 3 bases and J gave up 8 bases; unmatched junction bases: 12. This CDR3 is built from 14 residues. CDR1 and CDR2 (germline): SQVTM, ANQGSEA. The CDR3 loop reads CSVDDRAGRGGYTF. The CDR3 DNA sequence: TGCAGCGTTGATGACAGGGCAGGCCGAGGCGGCTACACCTTC.

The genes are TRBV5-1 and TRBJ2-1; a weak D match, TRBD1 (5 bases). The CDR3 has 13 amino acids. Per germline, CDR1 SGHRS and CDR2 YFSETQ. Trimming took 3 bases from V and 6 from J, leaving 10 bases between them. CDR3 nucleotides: TGCGCCAGCAGCTCGCAGGGTCCCAATGAGCAGTTCTTC. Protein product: CASSSQGPNEQFF.

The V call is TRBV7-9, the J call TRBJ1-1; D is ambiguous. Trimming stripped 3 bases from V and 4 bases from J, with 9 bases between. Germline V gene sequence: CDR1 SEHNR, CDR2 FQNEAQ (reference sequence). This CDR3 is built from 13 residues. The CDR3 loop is CASSFKGGTEAFF. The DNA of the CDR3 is TGTGCCAGCAGCTTCAAAGGAGGCACTGAAGCTTTCTTT.

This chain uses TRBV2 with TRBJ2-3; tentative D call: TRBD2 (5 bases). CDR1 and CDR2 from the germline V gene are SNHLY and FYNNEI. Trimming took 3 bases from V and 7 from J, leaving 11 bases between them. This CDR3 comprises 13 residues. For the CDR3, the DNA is TGTGCCAGCAGTGATCGAGGGATCAATACGCAGTATTTT. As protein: CASSDRGINTQYF.

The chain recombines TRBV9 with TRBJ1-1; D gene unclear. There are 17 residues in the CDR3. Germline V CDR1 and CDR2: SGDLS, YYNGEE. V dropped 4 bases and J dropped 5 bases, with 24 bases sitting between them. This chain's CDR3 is CASSPSSRFWEETEAFF. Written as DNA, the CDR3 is TGTGCCAGCAGCCCTTCGTCGAGATTTTGGGAGGAAACTGAAGCTTTCTTT.